This T cell receptor beta chain was captured by sequencing in a study of identical twins. General observations from the study: There were fewer insertions in abundant cord blood beta clonotypes, but memory repertoires showed no such pattern.

V lost 6 bases, J lost 1 base, and 7 bases lay in between. The CDR3 runs 13 residues. The germline CDR1 and CDR2 sequences are SNHLY and FYNNEI. Note on this clonotype: Its antigen is not known.

In TCRdb, the 5' RACE reads were re-called with MiXCR into one record per CDR3 protein. The sample contains a few hundred thousand distinct CDR3 sequences, approximately 9.6% of which appear only once. This sample also appeared in a second study, on yellow fever vaccine responses in identical twins.

Specimen: PBMCs. The chain employs TRBV2 and TRBJ1-5, with D uncertain. The TCR was taken from a woman in her late teens or twenties in good health. CDR3 sequence: CASRDLSNQPQHF. The CDR3 DNA follows: TGTGCCAGCAGGGATTTGAGCAATCAGCCCCAGCATTTT.